This is a list of T cell receptor beta chains from one sample in a study of blood T cell repertoires in COVID-19. Generated by immunoSEQ multiplex PCR, the TCRdb table keeps only in-frame clones and is missing some. This table holds some 150,000 clones, 80% to 90% found once. The sequencing sample was made of peripheral blood. The receptors derive from a woman between 70 and 85 years old with COVID-19, enrolled during active disease. Each CDR3 is given with its conserved first and last residue. Fields, in order: V gene, CDR3 protein.

>TRBV19
CASSTGTGLRELFF
>TRBV7-6
CASSSEREDVDTQYF
>TRBV7-9
CASSLGGPSSGANVLTF
>TRBV30
CAWRTSGGTDTQYF
>TRBV7-3
CASSLSAGSGQPQHF
>TRBV6-5
CASSYGQFSYGYTF
>TRBV6-1
CASSEIGSGVHNEQFF
>TRBV9
CASSETRGETQYF
>TRBV30
CAWTGWGFYGYTF
>TRBV4-1
CASSQIEVETQYF
>TRBV3-1/TRBV3-2
CASSARDSGTDTQYF
>TRBV29-1
CSVAGDQTSPLHF
>TRBV7-9
CASSLGTPHREAFF
>TRBV6-1
CASSEALLYGYTF
>TRBV27
CASSLLGRGETQYF
>TRBV7-3
CASSLRSTGRTEAFF
>TRBV30
CAWSAAGENIQYF
>TRBV10-3
CAISQTGDTEAFF
>TRBV20-1
CSARQGYEQYF
>TRBV5-4
CASSFKGAPRVAEAFF
>TRBV5-4
CASSTVSSGANVLTF
>TRBV11-2
CASSSQGKEAFF
>TRBV23-1
CARPYWLAGQETQYF
>TRBV27
CASRGGPSGPFYGYTF
>TRBV5-1
CASSASGAGGELFF
>TRBV11-2
CASSLIGQGSGYTF
>TRBV9
CASSQTDTGELFF
>TRBV2
CAGQGERSGYTF
>TRBV7-2
CASSKSGGLADYNEQFF
>TRBV7-9
CASSLAVRAGTDTQYF
>TRBV5-3
CARSQGRLQETQYF